These 29 T cell receptor beta chains came from one sample sequenced in a study of T cells in Graves' hyperthyroidism and ophthalmopathy. Amplification of TCR beta CDR3 regions was performed using RNA transcripts as template. First-round RT-PCR with HTBI primers amplified the TCR CDR3 region. One entry per CDR3 protein, called by TCRdb with MiXCR from the multiplex PCR reads. Of under 400,000 distinct CDR3 sequences listed, around a fifth are singletons. Sequencing used blood. The receptor set was obtained from a woman in her fifties or sixties with Graves' hyperthyroidism.

This clonotype was seen at least ten times. This chain uses TRBV3-1 with TRBJ2-7; TRBD2 agrees at 7 bases. This CDR3 has 14 residues. Losses at the gene ends were 4 bases for V and 6 bases for J; bases not matched to a gene: 9. The V gene's germline CDR1 is LGHDT and CDR2 YNNKEL (reference sequence). The CDR3: CASSRDPTGGEQYF. CDR3 sequence (DNA): TGTGCCAGCAGCCGGGACCCTACGGGGGGCGAGCAGTACTTC.

This clonotype was detected ten times or more. V is TRBV28 and J is TRBJ1-1, with unresolved D. V lost 2 bases and J 1 base, leaving 14 bases between the germline ends. The CDR3 consists of 16 residues. Germline V CDR1 and CDR2: MDHEN, SYDVKM. The CDR3 sequence: CASSLGWPRGNTEAFF. CDR3 DNA sequence: TGTGCCAGCAGTTTAGGGTGGCCGCGGGGGAACACTGAAGCTTTCTTT.

This clonotype was observed many times. V gene TRBV13 combines with J gene TRBJ2-5; D is unclear. The CDR3 covers 14 residues. Deletions cut 1 base from V and 3 bases from J, with 9 bases between. Germline-derived CDR1 and CDR2 are PRHDT and FYEKMQ (reference sequence). This CDR3 is CASSLAWTEETQYF. CDR3 DNA: TGTGCCAGCAGCTTAGCGTGGACCGAAGAGACCCAGTACTTC.

The chain has TRBV12-3 or TRBV12-4 and TRBJ1-1; TRBD1 aligns across 8 bases. The CDR3 extends over 15 amino acids. J was trimmed by 5 bases and V by 5 bases; bases with no gene match: 10. CDR3 DNA sequence: TGTGCCAGCAGTCCGGGGGCAGGGGGCAGGACTGAAGCTTTCTTT. Amino acid sequence: CASSPGAGGRTEAFF.

The chain is built from TRBV2 and TRBJ1-1; 9 bases match TRBD1. This CDR3 region has 13 residues. Germline CDR1 is SNHLY and CDR2 is FYNNEI. V lost 8 bases and J lost 5; bases outside the gene matches: 6. CDR3 sequence reads: CASLRDRETEAFF. The CDR3 coding sequence is TGTGCCAGCCTTAGGGACAGGGAGACTGAAGCTTTCTTT.

The rearrangement links TRBV18 to TRBJ2-3, with 8 bases fitting TRBD2. Unmatched junction bases numbered 12, after V lost 6 bases and J lost 10 bases. The germline CDR1 and CDR2 sequences are KGHSH and LQKENI. The CDR3 length is 14 residues. CDR3 residues: CASSSVAGLSSQYF. In DNA, the CDR3 is TGTGCCAGCTCGTCGGTAGCGGGGCTATCTTCGCAGTATTTT.

The chain couples TRBV10-2 to TRBJ2-7; TRBD2 agrees at 8 bases. Germline values: CDR1 WSHSY, CDR2 SAAADI. Trimming at V came to 9 bases and at J to 0 bases, leaving 7 bases not matched to a gene. The CDR3 sequence is 14 residues long. CDR3 protein: CASKSGGVSYEQYF. CDR3 DNA: TGCGCCAGTAAAAGCGGGGGCGTCTCCTACGAGCAGTACTTC.

This clonotype appeared many times. The chain joins TRBV5-1 to TRBJ1-1; 7 bases line up with TRBD1. Germline assignment: CDR1 SGHRS and CDR2 YFSETQ. V trimming: 4 bases; J trimming: 1 base; junction bases outside the gene matches: 13. The CDR3 is 17 amino acids. The CDR3 is CASSGPTLQGKNTEAFF. CDR3 nucleotides: TGCGCCAGCAGCGGGCCGACCTTACAGGGGAAGAACACTGAAGCTTTCTTT.

This clonotype has a count of ten or more. V and J are TRBV7-3 and TRBJ2-3; no definite D call. Germline V lookup: CDR1 SGHTA, CDR2 FQGTGA. The CDR3 consists of 14 residues. Trimming removed 1 base at V and 0 bases at J, with 5 bases between. The CDR3 nucleotides are TGTGCCAGCAGCTTAATGGGGAGCACAGATACGCAGTATTTT. Protein: CASSLMGSTDTQYF. Looking up the rest from reference TRBV7-3 and TRBJ2-3 gives the full variable domain: GAGVSQTPSNKVTEKGKYVELRCDPISGHTALYWYRQSLGQGPEFLIYFQGTGAADDSGLPNDRFFAVRPEGSVSTLKIQRTERGDSAVYLCASSLMGSTDTQYFGPGTRLTVL.

The chain couples TRBV5-1 to TRBJ2-3; 8 bases align to TRBD2. Germline V gene lookup returns CDR1 SGHRS and CDR2 YFSETQ. V lost 5 bases to trimming and J lost 1 base; unmatched junction nucleotides: 6. This CDR3 comprises 15 residues. CDR3: CASRREGSGTDTQYF. The DNA for the CDR3 is TGCGCCAGCAGACGGGAGGGGAGCGGCACAGATACGCAGTATTTT.

In its sample, this clonotype was seen many times. V and J are TRBV5-1 and TRBJ1-4, with no clear D. V lost 4 bases and J lost 6, with 10 bases in between. The length of the CDR3 is 13 residues. CDR1 SGHRS and CDR2 YFSETQ come from the germline V gene. CDR3 protein: CASSLGRDEKLFF. In DNA, the CDR3 is TGCGCCAGCAGCCTCGGACGTGATGAAAAACTGTTTTTT. Supplemented by reference TRBV5-1 and TRBJ1-4, the full variable domain reads KAGVTQTPRYLIKTRGQQVTLSCSPISGHRSVSWYQQTPGQGLQFLFEYFSETQRNKGNFPGRFSGRQFSNSRSEMNVSTLELGDSALYLCASSLGRDEKLFFGSGTQLSVL.

The gene calls are TRBV19 and TRBJ1-4, with D possibly matching TRBD1 (6 bases). The V and J ends lost 7 bases and 7 bases respectively, with 16 bases between them. This CDR3 is built from 14 residues. The germline V gene has CDR1 LNHDA and CDR2 SQIVND (reference sequence). This CDR3 is CASTDSGDIEKLFF. CDR3 sequence (DNA): TGTGCCAGTACCGATAGCGGGGACATTGAAAAACTGTTTTTT.

This clonotype has a count of ten or more. The chain joins TRBV12-3 or TRBV12-4 to TRBJ2-2; 11 nucleotides align to TRBD2. Trimming took 7 bases from V and 3 from J; bases not matched to a gene: 7. This CDR3 comprises 16 residues. The CDR3 DNA follows: TGTGCCAGCACTCGACTAGCGGGATGGGACACCGGGGAGCTGTTTTTT. The encoded protein is CASTRLAGWDTGELFF.

This clonotype was seen repeatedly, ten times or more. J is TRBJ1-2 and V is TRBV18; D gene unclear. Trimming stripped 2 bases from V and 3 bases from J, with 10 bases between. Germline CDR1 and CDR2: KGHSH and LQKENI. The CDR3 covers 14 residues. CDR3 residues: CASSPSRRDYGYTF. For the CDR3, the DNA is TGTGCCAGCTCACCATCTAGACGCGACTATGGCTACACCTTC.

At least ten counts were recorded for this clonotype. The rearrangement uses TRBV27 and TRBJ1-1, with D uncertain. Per the germline V gene, CDR1 is MNHEY and CDR2 is SMNVEV (reference sequence). V gave up 7 bases and J gave up 7 bases, with 4 bases separating them. The CDR3 is made up of 9 amino acids. The CDR3 sequence is CASKGEAFF. CDR3 sequence (DNA): TGTGCCAGCAAAGGTGAAGCTTTCTTT.

The table lists this clonotype with many counts. This chain links TRBV7-8 with TRBJ2-5; D possibly corresponds to TRBD1 (6 bases). Deletions cut 1 base from V and 6 bases from J, with 9 bases between. This CDR3 has 13 amino acids. Germline CDR1 is SGHVS and CDR2 is FQNEAQ. The CDR3 nucleotides read TGTGCCAGCAGCTTAGGAGGGGGAAAGACCCAGTACTTC. Protein product: CASSLGGGKTQYF.

This clonotype was seen repeatedly, ten times or more. The chain couples TRBV5-1 to TRBJ2-3; 11 bases are shared with TRBD2. Germline V CDR1 and CDR2: SGHRS, YFSETQ. The V and J ends lost 2 bases and 6 bases, in that order; junction bases with no gene match: 5. The CDR3 sequence is 15 residues long. CDR3 sequence reads: CASSLSASGRDTQYF. The CDR3 nucleotides read TGCGCCAGCAGCTTAAGCGCTAGCGGGAGGGATACGCAGTATTTT.

This chain joins TRBV27 and TRBJ2-1; D gene ambiguous. This CDR3 spans 15 amino acids. The ends were cut back, 5 bases at V and 6 bases at J, with 17 bases in the middle. Germline CDR1 is MNHEY and CDR2 is SMNVEV (reference sequence). The CDR3 DNA sequence: TGTGCCAGCAGTGCCCCCATTAGGGCCATCAATGAGCAGTTCTTC. Translating gives CASSAPIRAINEQFF.

The chain is built from TRBV6-1 and TRBJ2-5; 11 bases agree with TRBD2. The CDR3 extends over 16 amino acids. Losses at the gene ends were 1 base for V and 4 bases for J; bases not matched to a gene: 5. The germline V gene encodes CDR1 MNHNS and CDR2 SASEGT. CDR3 sequence reads: CASSEELAGGRETQYF. DNA for the CDR3: TGTGCCAGCAGTGAAGAGCTAGCGGGAGGAAGAGAGACCCAGTACTTC.

The chain carries TRBV20-1 and TRBJ2-1, with TRBD2 identical over 11 bases. CDR1 and CDR2 (germline): DFQATT, SNEGSKA (reference sequence). After removal of 3 bases from V and 4 bases from J, the junction contained 5 bases not matched to a gene. The CDR3 runs to 15 residues. The CDR3 region has the DNA TGCAGTGCTAGGATGACTAGCGGGACATACAATGAGCAGTTCTTC. Its protein is CSARMTSGTYNEQFF.

This clonotype was counted at least ten times. This chain uses TRBV28 with TRBJ2-6; 11 bases are shared with TRBD1. Germline CDR1 and CDR2: MDHEN and SYDVKM. The CDR3 covers 18 residues. J was trimmed by 1 base and V by 5 bases; bases with no gene match: 7. The CDR3 DNA follows: TGTGCCAGCAGTGACCGGGACAGGGGGTGGTCTGGGGCCAACGTCCTGACTTTC. Translated: CASSDRDRGWSGANVLTF.

This clonotype was counted at least ten times. V gene TRBV5-1 combines with J gene TRBJ2-1; a weak D match, TRBD1 (6 bases). There are 15 residues in the CDR3. CDR1 is SGHRS and CDR2 is YFSETQ in the germline V gene. The ends were cut back, 4 bases at V and 5 bases at J, with 16 bases in the middle. The CDR3 here is CASSKTTGPNNEQFF. In DNA form, the CDR3 reads TGCGCCAGCAGCAAAACGACAGGCCCCAACAATGAGCAGTTCTTC. The full variable domain, with the rest looked up from reference TRBV5-1 and TRBJ2-1, is KAGVTQTPRYLIKTRGQQVTLSCSPISGHRSVSWYQQTPGQGLQFLFEYFSETQRNKGNFPGRFSGRQFSNSRSEMNVSTLELGDSALYLCASSKTTGPNNEQFFGPGTRLTVL.

The chain combines TRBV9 with TRBJ2-4; TRBD2 might be the D (6 bases). Trimming stripped 0 bases from V and 1 base from J, with 11 bases between. Germline values: CDR1 SGDLS, CDR2 YYNGEE. The CDR3 has 16 residues. CDR3: CASSVEEGTAKNIQYF. CDR3 nucleotide sequence: TGTGCCAGCAGCGTAGAGGAGGGAACTGCCAAAAACATTCAGTACTTC.

At least ten counts were recorded for this clonotype. The chain uses TRBV7-8 and TRBJ1-3; weak D call: TRBD1 (6 bases). Deletions cut 5 bases from V and 0 bases from J, with 14 bases between. CDR3 length: 16 residues. CDR1 and CDR2 from the germline V gene are SGHVS and FQNEAQ. The CDR3 DNA reads TGTGCCAGCAGCCCCTGGACAGTGAGCTCTGGAAACACCATATATTTT. It translates to CASSPWTVSSGNTIYF.

V gene TRBV4-1 combines with J gene TRBJ2-5, with TRBD2 matching over 12 bases. The germline V gene has CDR1 MGHRA and CDR2 YSYEKL. CDR3 length: 17 amino acids. The trim removed 0 bases at V and 3 bases at J, leaving 5 bases unmatched. The CDR3 region is CASSQDFLAGGKETQYF. In DNA, the CDR3 is TGCGCCAGCAGCCAAGATTTTCTAGCGGGAGGGAAAGAGACCCAGTACTTC.

This clonotype was counted between two and nine times. The chain links TRBV5-6 to TRBJ2-1; 16 positions match TRBD2. This CDR3 region has 15 residues. The J segment lost 12 bases and the V segment lost 3 bases, leaving 6 bases of the junction unmatched. Germline CDR1 reads SGHDT; CDR2 reads YYEEEE. CDR3 sequence: CASSYGTSGGAVQFF. CDR3 bases: TGTGCCAGCAGCTACGGGACTAGCGGGGGGGCCGTGCAGTTCTTC. Full variable domain (rest looked up from reference TRBV5-6 and TRBJ2-1): DAGVTQSPTHLIKTRGQQVTLRCSPKSGHDTVSWYQQALGQGPQFIFQYYEEEERQRGNFPDRFSGHQFPNYSSELNVNALLLGDSALYLCASSYGTSGGAVQFFGPGTRLTVL.

The chain recombines TRBV28 with TRBJ2-7, with D hard to call. CDR1 is MDHEN and CDR2 is SYDVKM in the germline V gene. CDR3 length: 19 amino acids. Trimming left V 2 bases short and J 0 bases short, with 23 bases between. CDR3 amino acids: CASSLIVGGPKEDSYEQYF. CDR3 coding DNA: TGTGCCAGCAGTTTAATTGTCGGCGGACCCAAAGAAGACTCCTACGAGCAGTACTTC.

This clonotype has only a few counts. A much larger clone sits a single nucleotide away, making a read error possible. The conserved phenylalanine or tryptophan normally closing the CDR3 is absent here, so this likely arose from a read error. V gene TRBV28 combines with J gene TRBJ1-1, with TRBD1 as a possible D gene (5 bases). With 5 bases removed from V and 5 bases from J, the gap between germline ends came to 21 bases. From germline, CDR1 is MDHEN and CDR2 SYDVKM. The CDR3 consists of 16 residues. The CDR3 here is CASSTPSFGGRTEAFL. CDR3 coding DNA: TGTGCCAGCAGTACCCCCTCCTTTGGGGGGAGGACTGAAGCTTTCCTT.

This clonotype was detected ten times or more. Germline and junction disagree at one end, which may indicate a read error. The chain uses TRBV7-9 and TRBJ2-3, with D uncertain. The CDR3 covers 11 residues. Germline CDR1 reads SEHNR; CDR2 reads FQNEAQ (reference sequence). CDR3 in DNA: TGTGCCAGCACCTTAACAGATACGCAGTATTTT. Translated: CASTLTDTQYF.